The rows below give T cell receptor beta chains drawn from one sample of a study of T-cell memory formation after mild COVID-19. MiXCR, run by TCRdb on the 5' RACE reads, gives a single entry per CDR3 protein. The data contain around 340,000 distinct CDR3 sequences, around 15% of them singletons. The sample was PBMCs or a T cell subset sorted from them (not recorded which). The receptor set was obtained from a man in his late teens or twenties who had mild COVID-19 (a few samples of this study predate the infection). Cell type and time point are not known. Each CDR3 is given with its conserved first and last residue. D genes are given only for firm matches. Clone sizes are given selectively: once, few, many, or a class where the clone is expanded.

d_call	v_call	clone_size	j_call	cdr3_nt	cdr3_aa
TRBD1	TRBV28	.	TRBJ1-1	TGTGCCAGCAGGTATCAGGGGGGAAAAACTGAAGCTTTCTTT	CASRYQGGKTEAFF
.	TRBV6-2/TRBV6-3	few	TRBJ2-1	TGTGCCAGCAGTAGTCGGCCATTCGGTGAGCAGTTCTTC	CASSSRPFGEQFF
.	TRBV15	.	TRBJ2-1	TGTGCCACCAGCAGAGGTCAGACAAACAATGAGCAGTTCTTC	CATSRGQTNNEQFF
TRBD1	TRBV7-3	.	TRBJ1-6	TGTGCCAGCAGCTTAGTGCAGGGGGATTCACCCCTCCACTTT	CASSLVQGDSPLHF
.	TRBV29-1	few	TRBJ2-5	TGCAGCGTTGATGCCCAGCAAGAGACCCAGTACTTC	CSVDAQQETQYF
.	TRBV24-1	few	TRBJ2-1	TGTGCCACCAGTCCTCCAGGGACGCGCGGGGCACAGTTCTTC	CATSPPGTRGAQFF
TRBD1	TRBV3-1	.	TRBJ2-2	TGTGCCAGCAGCCCCCACAGGGGGCGGGACACCGGGGAGCTGTTTTTT	CASSPHRGRDTGELFF
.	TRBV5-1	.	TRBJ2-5	TGCGCCAGCAGCTTGGCACGGGGAATGGCAGGGGAGACCCAGTACTTC	CASSLARGMAGETQYF
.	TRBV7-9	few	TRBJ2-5	TGTGCCAGCAGCCCCAGGGCCACCAGAGTGGAGACCCAGTACTTC	CASSPRATRVETQYF
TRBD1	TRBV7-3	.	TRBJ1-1	TGTGCCAGCAGCTTAGTGCCTAGGGTGGACAGGTCAGACACTGAAGCTTTCTTT	CASSLVPRVDRSDTEAFF
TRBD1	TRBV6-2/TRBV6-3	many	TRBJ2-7	TGTGCCAGCAGTTACCATCCAGGGGGCATCTCCTACGAGCAGTACTTC	CASSYHPGGISYEQYF
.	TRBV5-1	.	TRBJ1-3	TGCGCCAGCAATGAGGGTTCAGGAAACACCATATATTTT	CASNEGSGNTIYF
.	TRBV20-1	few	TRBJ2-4	TGCAGTGCTAGAGATTGGACCAGGAAAAACATTCAGTACTTC	CSARDWTRKNIQYF
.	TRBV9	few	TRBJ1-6	TGTGCCAGCAGCGTAGTCCAAGAGGACGCATTAGTACACTATAATTCACCCCTCCACTTT	CASSVVQEDALVHYNSPLHF
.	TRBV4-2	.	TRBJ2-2	TGTGCCAGCAGCCAGGGTCTAGTCACCGGGGAGCTGTTTTTT	CASSQGLVTGELFF
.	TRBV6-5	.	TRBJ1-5	TGTGCCAGCAGTCAGAATAATCAGCCCCAGCATTTT	CASSQNNQPQHF
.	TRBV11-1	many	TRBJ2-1	TGTGCCAGCAGCCAAATCGGGACAACCAATGAGCAGTTCTTC	CASSQIGTTNEQFF
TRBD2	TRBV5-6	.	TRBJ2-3	TGTGCCAGCAGCTCCCTCGGGAGGGCCACTAGCACAGATACGCAGTATTTT	CASSSLGRATSTDTQYF
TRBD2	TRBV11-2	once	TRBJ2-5	TGTGCCAGCAGCACACTAGCGGGGGGCATGGAGACCCAGTACTTC	CASSTLAGGMETQYF
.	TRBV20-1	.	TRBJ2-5	TGCAGTGCCGCGGGGGCCCCTCAGGAGACCCAGTACTTC	CSAAGAPQETQYF
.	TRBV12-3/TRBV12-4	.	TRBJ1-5	TGTGCCAGCAGTTTACGGGCGGGACATCAGCCCCAGCATTTT	CASSLRAGHQPQHF
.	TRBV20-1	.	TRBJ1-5	TGCAGTGCTCGACAGGCGCCCAATCAGCCCCAGCATTTT	CSARQAPNQPQHF
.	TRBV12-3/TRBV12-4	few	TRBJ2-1	TGTGCCAGCAGTCCCTCTGAGGGCAGGTTGGCCTACAATGAGCAGTTCTTC	CASSPSEGRLAYNEQFF
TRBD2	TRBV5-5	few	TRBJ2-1	TGTGCCAGCCATAGCGGGGCCTACAATGAGCAGTTCTTC	CASHSGAYNEQFF
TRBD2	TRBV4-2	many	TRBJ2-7	TGTGCCAGCAGCCAAGATCTGGGCGGGGGGACTTACGAGCAGTACTTC	CASSQDLGGGTYEQYF
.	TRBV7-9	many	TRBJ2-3	TGTGCCAGCAGCTTACCGCGGGTAACAGATACGCAGTATTTT	CASSLPRVTDTQYF
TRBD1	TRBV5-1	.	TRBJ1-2	TGCGCCAGCAGCCTCGGGACAGGGGATACCTATGGCTACACCTTC	CASSLGTGDTYGYTF
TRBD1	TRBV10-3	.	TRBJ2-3	TGTGCCATCAGCCAAAGACAGGGAGAGAGCACAGATACGCAGTATTTT	CAISQRQGESTDTQYF
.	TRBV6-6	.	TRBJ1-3	TGTGCCAGCAGTTACTTGAGTTCTGGAAACACCATATATTTT	CASSYLSSGNTIYF
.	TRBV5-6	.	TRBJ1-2	TGTGCCAGCAGCTTGATTGCAGGACCATATGGCTACACCTTC	CASSLIAGPYGYTF
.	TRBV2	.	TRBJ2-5	TGTGCCAGCAGTACAGAAGAGACCCAGTACTTC	CASSTEETQYF
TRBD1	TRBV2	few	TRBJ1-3	TGTGCCAGCAGTGAGATGCGGGACAGTGGAAACACCATATATTTT	CASSEMRDSGNTIYF
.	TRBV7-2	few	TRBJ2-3	TGTGCCAGCAGCTTCAGAATGCGGGCAGATACGCAGTATTTT	CASSFRMRADTQYF
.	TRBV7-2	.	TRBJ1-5	TGTGCCAGCAGCTTAGGGTCGGTCCAGCCCCAGCATTTT	CASSLGSVQPQHF
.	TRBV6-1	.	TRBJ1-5	TGTGCCAGCAGTGAAGGGGGGATCAATCAGCCCCAGCATTTT	CASSEGGINQPQHF
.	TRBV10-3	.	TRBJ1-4	TGTGCCATCAGTGAGGGGAGGACTAATGAAAAACTGTTTTTT	CAISEGRTNEKLFF
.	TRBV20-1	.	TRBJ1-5	TGCAGTGCTAGACCCGGACAGTTTAGCAATCAGCCCCAGCATTTT	CSARPGQFSNQPQHF
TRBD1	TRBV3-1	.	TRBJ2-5	TGTGCCAGCAGCCATGCCGGGACAGGGAAAGAGACCCAGTACTTC	CASSHAGTGKETQYF
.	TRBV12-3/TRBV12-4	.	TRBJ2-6	TGTGCCAGCAGCCTCGGGTCCCATAGTGGGGCCAACGTCCTGACTTTC	CASSLGSHSGANVLTF
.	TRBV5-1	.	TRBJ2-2	TGCGCCAGCAGCTCTTACAGGGCGAACACCGGGGAGCTGTTTTTT	CASSSYRANTGELFF
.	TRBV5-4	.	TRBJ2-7	TGTGCCAGCAGCTCAGGCATCTCGGGGGAGCAGTACTTC	CASSSGISGEQYF
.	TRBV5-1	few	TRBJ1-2	TGCGCCAGCAGCTTGTCCAGCGCAAACTATGGCTACACCTTC	CASSLSSANYGYTF
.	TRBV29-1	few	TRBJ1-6	TGCAGCGTTGAATTGGACAGTAATTCACCCCTCCACTTT	CSVELDSNSPLHF
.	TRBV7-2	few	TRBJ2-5	TGTGCCAGCAGCGGAGGGCCAGGGCGGAGCGAGACCCAGTACTTC	CASSGGPGRSETQYF
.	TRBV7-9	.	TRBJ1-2	TGTGCCATAGACGATGGCTACACCTTC	CAIDDGYTF
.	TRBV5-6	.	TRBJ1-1	TGTGCCAGCAGCTTGGGTGCAGGGGATGAAGCTTTCTTT	CASSLGAGDEAFF
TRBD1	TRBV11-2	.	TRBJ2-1	TGTGCCAGCAGCTTAGGACGACAGGGGAACTACAATGAGCAGTTCTTC	CASSLGRQGNYNEQFF
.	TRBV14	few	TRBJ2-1	TGTGCCAGCAGCCAAGGGGCCGTGGATTGGGATGAGCAGTTCTTC	CASSQGAVDWDEQFF
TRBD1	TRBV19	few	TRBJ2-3	TGTGCCAGTAGTTTCGCGACAGGGATAACAGATACGCAGTATTTT	CASSFATGITDTQYF
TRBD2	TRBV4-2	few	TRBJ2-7	TGTGCCAGCAGCCAAGCGGCGACTAGCGGGGGGCCTTTTGCCTACGAGCAGTACTTC	CASSQAATSGGPFAYEQYF
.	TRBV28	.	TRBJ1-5	TGTGCCAGCAGTTTTAGCGGATTCAATCAGCCCCAGCATTTT	CASSFSGFNQPQHF
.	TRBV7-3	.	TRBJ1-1	TGTGCCAGCAGCTTAATCCGGGGGACTGAAGCTTTCTTT	CASSLIRGTEAFF
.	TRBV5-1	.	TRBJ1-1	TGCGCCAGCAGCTTGGCCGAGGGTCGGGAAGCTTTCTTT	CASSLAEGREAFF